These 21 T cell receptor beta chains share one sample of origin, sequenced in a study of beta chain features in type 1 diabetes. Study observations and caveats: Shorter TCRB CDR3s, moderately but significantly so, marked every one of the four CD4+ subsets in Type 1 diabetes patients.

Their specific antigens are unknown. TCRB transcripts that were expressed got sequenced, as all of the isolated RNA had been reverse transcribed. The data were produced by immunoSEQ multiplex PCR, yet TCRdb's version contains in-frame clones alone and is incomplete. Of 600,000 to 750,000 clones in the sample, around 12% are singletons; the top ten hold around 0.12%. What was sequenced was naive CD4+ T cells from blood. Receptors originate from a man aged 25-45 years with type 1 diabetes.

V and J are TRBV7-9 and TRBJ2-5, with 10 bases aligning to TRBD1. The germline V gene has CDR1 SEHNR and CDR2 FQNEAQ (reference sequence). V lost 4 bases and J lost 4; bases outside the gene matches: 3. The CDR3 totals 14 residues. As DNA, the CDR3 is TGTGCCAGCAGCTCGACAGGGGGCTTAGAGACCCAGTACTTC. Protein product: CASSSTGGLETQYF.

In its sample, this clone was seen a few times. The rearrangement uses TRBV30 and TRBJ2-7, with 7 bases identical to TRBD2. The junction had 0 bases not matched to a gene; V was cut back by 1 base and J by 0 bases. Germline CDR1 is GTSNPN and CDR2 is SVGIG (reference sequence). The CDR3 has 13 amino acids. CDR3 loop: CAWSGEGSYEQYF. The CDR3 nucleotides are TGTGCCTGGAGTGGGGAGGGCTCCTACGAGCAGTACTTC.

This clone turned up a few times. CDR3 coding DNA: TGCGCCAGCAGCCAAGAGAGGGGGAATGGCTACACCTTC. Translating gives CASSQERGNGYTF. The rearrangement links TRBV4-3 to TRBJ1-2; the D gene is possibly TRBD1 (6 bases). Germline V gene lookup returns CDR1 LGHNA and CDR2 YSLEER. This CDR3 spans 13 amino acids. Between the trimmed V and J ends, which lost 0 bases and 6 bases, there was a span of 8 bases.

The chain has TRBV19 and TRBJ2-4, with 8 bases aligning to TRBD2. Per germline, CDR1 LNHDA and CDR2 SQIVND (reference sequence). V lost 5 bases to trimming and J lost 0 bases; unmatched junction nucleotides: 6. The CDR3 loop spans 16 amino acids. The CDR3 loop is CASSLPGGEAKNIQYF. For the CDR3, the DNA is TGTGCCAGTAGTCTCCCCGGGGGGGAAGCCAAAAACATTCAGTACTTC. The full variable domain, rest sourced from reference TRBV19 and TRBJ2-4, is DGGITQSPKYLFRKEGQNVTLSCEQNLNHDAMYWYRQDPGQGLRLIYYSQIVNDFQKGDIAEGYSVSREKKESFPLTVTSAQKNPTAFYLCASSLPGGEAKNIQYFGAGTRLSVL.

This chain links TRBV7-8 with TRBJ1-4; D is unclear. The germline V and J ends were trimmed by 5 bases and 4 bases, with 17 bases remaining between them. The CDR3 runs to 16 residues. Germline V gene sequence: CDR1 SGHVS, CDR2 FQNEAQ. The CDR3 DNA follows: TGTGCCAGCAGCCCCCAGGCACCGGCGAATAATGAAAAACTGTTTTTT. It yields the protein CASSPQAPANNEKLFF.

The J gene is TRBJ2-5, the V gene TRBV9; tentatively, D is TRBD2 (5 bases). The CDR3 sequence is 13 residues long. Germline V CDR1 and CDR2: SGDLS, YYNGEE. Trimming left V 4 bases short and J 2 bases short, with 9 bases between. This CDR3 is CASSIRDQETQYF. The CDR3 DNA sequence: TGTGCCAGCAGCATCCGGGATCAAGAGACCCAGTACTTC.

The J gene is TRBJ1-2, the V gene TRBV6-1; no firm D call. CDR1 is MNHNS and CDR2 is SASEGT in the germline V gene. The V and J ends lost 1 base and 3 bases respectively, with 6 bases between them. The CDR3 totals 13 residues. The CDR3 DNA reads TGTGCCAGCAGTGAAGGGGAAGACTATGGCTACACCTTC. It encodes CASSEGEDYGYTF.

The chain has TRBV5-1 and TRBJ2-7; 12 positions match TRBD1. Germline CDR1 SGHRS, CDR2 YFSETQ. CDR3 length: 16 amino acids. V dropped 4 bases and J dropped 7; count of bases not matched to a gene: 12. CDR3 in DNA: TGCGCCAGCAGCCACCCGGCGGGACAGGGGGCGAATGAGCAGTACTTC. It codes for CASSHPAGQGANEQYF.

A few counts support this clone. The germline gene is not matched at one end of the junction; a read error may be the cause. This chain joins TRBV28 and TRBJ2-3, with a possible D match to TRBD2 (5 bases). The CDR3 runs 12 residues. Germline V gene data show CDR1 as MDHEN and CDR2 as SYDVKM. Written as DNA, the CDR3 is TGTGCCAGCAGTTCTAGCAGAGATACGCAGTATTTT. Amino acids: CASSSSRDTQYF.

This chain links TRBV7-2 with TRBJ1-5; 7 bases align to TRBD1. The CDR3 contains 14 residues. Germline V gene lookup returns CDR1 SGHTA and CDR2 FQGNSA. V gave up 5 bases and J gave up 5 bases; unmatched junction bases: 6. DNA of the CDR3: TGTGCCAGCAGCCCCAGGGGGTTGGATCAGCCCCAGCATTTT. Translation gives CASSPRGLDQPQHF.

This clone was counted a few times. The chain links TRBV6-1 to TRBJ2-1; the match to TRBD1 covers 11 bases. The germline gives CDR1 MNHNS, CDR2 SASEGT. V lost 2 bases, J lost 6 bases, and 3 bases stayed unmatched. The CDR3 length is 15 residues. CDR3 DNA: TGTGCCAGCAGTGAACCCGGGACAGGGGGCAATGAGCAGTTCTTC. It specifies CASSEPGTGGNEQFF.

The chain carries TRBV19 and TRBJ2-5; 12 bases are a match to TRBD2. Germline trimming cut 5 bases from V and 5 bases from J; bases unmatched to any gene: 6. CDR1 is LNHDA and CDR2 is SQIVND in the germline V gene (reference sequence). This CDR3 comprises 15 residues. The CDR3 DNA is TGTGCCAGTAGTTCCTGGACTAGCGGGGCCGAGACCCAGTACTTC. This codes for CASSSWTSGAETQYF.

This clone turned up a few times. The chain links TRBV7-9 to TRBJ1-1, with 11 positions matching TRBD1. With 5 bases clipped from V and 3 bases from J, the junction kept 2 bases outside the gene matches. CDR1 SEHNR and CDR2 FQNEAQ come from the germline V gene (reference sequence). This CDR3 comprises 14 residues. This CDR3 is CASSKGQGDTEAFF. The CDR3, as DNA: TGTGCCAGCAGCAAGGGACAGGGGGACACTGAAGCTTTCTTT.

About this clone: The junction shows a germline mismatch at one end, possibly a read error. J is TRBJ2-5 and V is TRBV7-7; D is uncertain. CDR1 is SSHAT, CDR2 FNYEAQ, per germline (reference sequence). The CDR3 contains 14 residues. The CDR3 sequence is CASSLTARQETQYF. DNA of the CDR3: TGTGCTAGCAGCTTAACGGCCAGACAAGAGACCCAGTACTTC. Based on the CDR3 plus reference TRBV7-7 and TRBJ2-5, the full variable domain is GAGVSQSPRYKVTKRGQDVTLRCDPISSHATLYWYQQALGQGPEFLTYFNYEAQPDKSGLPSDRFSAERPEGSISTLTIQRTEQRDSAMYRCASSLTARQETQYFGPGTRLLVL.

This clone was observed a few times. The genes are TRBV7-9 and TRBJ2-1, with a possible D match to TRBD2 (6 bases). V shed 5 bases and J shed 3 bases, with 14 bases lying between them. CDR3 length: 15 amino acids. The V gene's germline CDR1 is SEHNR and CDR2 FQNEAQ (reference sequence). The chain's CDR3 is CASSRPGLDYNEQFF. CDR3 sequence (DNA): TGTGCCAGCAGCCGGCCGGGACTGGACTACAATGAGCAGTTCTTC.

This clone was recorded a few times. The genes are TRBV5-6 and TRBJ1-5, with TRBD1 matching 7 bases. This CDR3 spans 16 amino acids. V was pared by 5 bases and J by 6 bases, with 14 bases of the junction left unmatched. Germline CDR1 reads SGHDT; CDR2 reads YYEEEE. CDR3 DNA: TGTGCCAGCAGTCGACAGGGAGAGAATGTTCTTCAGCCCCAGCATTTT. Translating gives CASSRQGENVLQPQHF.

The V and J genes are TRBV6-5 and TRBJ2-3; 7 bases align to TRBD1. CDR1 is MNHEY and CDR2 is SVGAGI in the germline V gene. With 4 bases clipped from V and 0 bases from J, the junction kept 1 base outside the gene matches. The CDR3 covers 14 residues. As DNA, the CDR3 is TGTGCCAGCAGTTCAGGGGGTAGCACAGATACGCAGTATTTT. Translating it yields CASSSGGSTDTQYF.

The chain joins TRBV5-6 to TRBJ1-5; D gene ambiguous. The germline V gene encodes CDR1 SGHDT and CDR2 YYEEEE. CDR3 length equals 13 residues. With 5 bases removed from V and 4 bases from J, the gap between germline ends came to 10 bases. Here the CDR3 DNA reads TGTGCCAGCAGTCTTTTAGGTAATCAGCCCCAGCATTTT. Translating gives CASSLLGNQPQHF.

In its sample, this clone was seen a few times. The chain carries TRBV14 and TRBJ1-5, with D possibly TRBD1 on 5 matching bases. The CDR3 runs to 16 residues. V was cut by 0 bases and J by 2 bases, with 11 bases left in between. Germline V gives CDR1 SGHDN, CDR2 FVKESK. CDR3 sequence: CASSQERGVGNQPQHF. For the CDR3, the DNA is TGTGCCAGCAGCCAAGAAAGAGGGGTCGGCAATCAGCCCCAGCATTTT.

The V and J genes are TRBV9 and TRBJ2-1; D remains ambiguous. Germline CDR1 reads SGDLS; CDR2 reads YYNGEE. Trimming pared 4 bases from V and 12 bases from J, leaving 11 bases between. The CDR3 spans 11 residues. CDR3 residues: CASSSPGGQFF. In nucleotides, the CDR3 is TGTGCCAGCAGCTCCCCGGGCGGGCAGTTCTTC.

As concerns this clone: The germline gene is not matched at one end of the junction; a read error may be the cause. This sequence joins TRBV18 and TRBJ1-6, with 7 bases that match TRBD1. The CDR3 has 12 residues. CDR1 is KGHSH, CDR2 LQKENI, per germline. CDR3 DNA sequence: TGTGCCAGCTCACCTACGGGACAGCTGACCTTCTTT. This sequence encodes CASSPTGQLTFF.